This T cell receptor (beta chain) was retrieved from a study of Ad26.COV2.S vaccination and SARS-CoV-2 variants. Looking at the study overall: Enrolled in COV1001, the donor was in the Ad26.COV2.S trial arm, which received the vaccine. Intramuscularly, Ad26.COV2.S was given either once or twice, 56 days apart. Study results and caveats: Estimates derived from TCR breadth and depth analyses may have underestimated total T cell responses.

This clone was observed once. Its target is not known. The protocol was immunoSEQ multiplex PCR, while the TCRdb copy is restricted to in-frame clones and leaves out a portion. The sample shows over 450,000 clones, 80% to 90% of them seen only once. Germline V lookup: CDR1 MNHEY, CDR2 SMNVEV (reference sequence). V gave up 3 bases and J gave up 13 bases; unmatched junction bases: 5. There are 13 residues in the CDR3. Treatment noted: around 19 received Ad26.COV2.S at low or high dose, single or two shots; about 5 received placebo; per-sample allocation not given. Samples analyzed were those drawn on day 63 after the first vaccine or placebo injection.

This clonotype was obtained from a person between 18 and 59 years old who received the Ad26.COV2.S COVID-19 vaccine or a placebo. V and J are TRBV27 and TRBJ1-6, with 8 positions matching TRBD1. Sequencing used peripheral blood, obtained in a trial of Ad26.COV2.S vaccine versus placebo. The CDR3 sequence is CASSLGQADPLHF. The CDR3 nucleotides read TGTGCCAGCAGTTTGGGACAGGCCGACCCCCTCCACTTT.